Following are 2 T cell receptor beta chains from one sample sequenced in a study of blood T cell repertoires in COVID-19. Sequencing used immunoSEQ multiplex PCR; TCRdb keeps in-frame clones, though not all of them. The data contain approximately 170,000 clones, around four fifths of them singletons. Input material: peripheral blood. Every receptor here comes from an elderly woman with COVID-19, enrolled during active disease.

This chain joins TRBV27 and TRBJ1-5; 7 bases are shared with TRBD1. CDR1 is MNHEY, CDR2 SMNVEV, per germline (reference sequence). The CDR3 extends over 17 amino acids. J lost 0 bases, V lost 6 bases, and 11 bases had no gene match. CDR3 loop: CASRPTGLEYSNQPQHF. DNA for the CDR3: TGTGCCAGCAGGCCGACAGGGTTGGAGTATAGCAATCAGCCCCAGCATTTT.

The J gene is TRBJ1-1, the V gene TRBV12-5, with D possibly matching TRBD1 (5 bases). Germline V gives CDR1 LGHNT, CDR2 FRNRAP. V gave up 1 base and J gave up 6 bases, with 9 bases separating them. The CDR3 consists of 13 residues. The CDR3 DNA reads TGTGCTAGTGGTTTGGGTGCGGGGGCTGAAGCTTTCTTT. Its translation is CASGLGAGAEAFF.